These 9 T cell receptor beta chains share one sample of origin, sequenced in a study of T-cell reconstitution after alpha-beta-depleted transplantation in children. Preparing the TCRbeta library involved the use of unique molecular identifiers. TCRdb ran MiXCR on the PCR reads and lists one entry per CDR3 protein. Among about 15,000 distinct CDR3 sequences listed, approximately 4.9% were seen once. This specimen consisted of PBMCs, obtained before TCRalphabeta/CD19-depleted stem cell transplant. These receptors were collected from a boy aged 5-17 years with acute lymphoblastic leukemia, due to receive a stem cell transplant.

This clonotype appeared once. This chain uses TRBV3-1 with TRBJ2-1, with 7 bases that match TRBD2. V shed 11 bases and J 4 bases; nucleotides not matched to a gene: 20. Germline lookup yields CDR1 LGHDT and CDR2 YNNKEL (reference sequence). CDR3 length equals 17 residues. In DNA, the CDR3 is TGTGCCTGCACCCCCTTTACGCTAGCGGAAATTTACAATGAGCAGTTCTTC. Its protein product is CACTPFTLAEIYNEQFF.

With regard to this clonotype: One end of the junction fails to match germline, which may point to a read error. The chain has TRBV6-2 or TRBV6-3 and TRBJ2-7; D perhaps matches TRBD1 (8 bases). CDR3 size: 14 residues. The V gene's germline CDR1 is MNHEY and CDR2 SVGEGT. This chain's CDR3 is CASRTVTGDYEKYF. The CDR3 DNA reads TGTGCCAGCAGGACCGTGACAGGGGACTACGAGAAGTACTTC.

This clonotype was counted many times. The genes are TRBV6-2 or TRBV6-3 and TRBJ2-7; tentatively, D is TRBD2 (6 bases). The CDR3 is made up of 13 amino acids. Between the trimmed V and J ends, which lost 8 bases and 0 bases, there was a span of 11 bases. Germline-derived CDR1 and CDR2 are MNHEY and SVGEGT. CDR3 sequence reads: CASEGGNSYEQYF. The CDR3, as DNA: TGTGCCAGCGAGGGCGGGAACTCCTACGAGCAGTACTTC.

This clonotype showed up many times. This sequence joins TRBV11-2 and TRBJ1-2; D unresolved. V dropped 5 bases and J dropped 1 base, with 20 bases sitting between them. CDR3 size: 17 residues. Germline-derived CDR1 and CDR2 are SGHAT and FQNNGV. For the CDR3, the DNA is TGTGCCAGCAGCCCTGACTCGACGGCAGTAATTAACTATGGCTACACCTTC. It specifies CASSPDSTAVINYGYTF.

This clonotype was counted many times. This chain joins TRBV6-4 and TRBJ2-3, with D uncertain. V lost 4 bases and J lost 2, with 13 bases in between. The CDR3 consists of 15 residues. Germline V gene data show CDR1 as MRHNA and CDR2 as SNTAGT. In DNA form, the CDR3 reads TGTGCCAGCAGTGCAGCAGGCTCACCCACAGATACGCAGTATTTT. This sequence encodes CASSAAGSPTDTQYF.

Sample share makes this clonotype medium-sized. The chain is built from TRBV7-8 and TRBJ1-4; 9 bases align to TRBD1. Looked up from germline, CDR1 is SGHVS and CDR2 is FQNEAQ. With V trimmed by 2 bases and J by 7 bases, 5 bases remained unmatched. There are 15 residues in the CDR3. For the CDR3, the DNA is TGTGCCAGCAGCTTATACAGGGGGCCGAGTGAAAAACTGTTTTTT. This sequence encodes CASSLYRGPSEKLFF.

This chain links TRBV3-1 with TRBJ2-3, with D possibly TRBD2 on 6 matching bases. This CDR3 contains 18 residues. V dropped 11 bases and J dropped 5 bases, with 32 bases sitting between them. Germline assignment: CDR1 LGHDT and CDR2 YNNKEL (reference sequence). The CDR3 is CASCHLPIGTPSGDTQYF. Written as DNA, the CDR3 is TGTGCCTCCTGCCACTTACCCATCGGGACTCCATCGGGAGATACGCAGTATTTT.

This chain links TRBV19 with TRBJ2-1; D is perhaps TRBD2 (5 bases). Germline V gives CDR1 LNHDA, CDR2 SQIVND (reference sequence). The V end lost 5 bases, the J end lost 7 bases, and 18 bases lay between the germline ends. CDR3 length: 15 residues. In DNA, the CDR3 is TGTGCCAGTAGTTCTAATGGAGGCCCTCTTAATGAGCAGTTCTTC. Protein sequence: CASSSNGGPLNEQFF.

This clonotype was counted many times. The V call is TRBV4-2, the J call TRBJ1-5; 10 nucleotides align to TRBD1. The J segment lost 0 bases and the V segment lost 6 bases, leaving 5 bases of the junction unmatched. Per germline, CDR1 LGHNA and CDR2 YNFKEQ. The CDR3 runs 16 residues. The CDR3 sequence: CASSRDRGHSNQPQHF. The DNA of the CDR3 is TGTGCCAGCAGTCGAGACAGGGGGCATAGCAATCAGCCCCAGCATTTT.